This entry describes one T cell receptor (beta chain). What it binds is not known. This entry is derived from a study of early T cells in non-severe SARS-CoV-2 infection. Study context: Unsorted whole-blood RNA was sequenced in bulk, leaving chains unpaired.

Per germline, CDR1 SGHRS and CDR2 YFSETQ. V lost 4 bases, J lost 0 bases, and 4 bases stayed unmatched. The length of the CDR3 is 15 residues. Broader study findings: The VDJdb matching leaned toward anti-spike CD8 responses and overlooked private and CD4 specificities.

Unique molecular identifier tags were affixed to discrete cDNA molecules. TCRdb independently ran MiXCR on the 5' RACE reads; one entry per CDR3 protein. This sample has 50,000 to 70,000 distinct CDR3 sequences, with more than 7.5% found just once. The sequence came from an adult who was a healthcare worker with PCR-confirmed SARS-CoV-2 infection or an uninfected control (not recorded which). What was sequenced was whole blood. The chain joins TRBV5-1 to TRBJ2-1, with 7 bases fitting TRBD2. The CDR3 DNA reads as TGCGCCAGCAGCAGGGACTACAACTCCTACAATGAGCAGTTCTTC. This sequence encodes CASSRDYNSYNEQFF.